These T cell receptor beta chains were read from a single sample in a study of blood T cell repertoires in COVID-19. TCRdb keeps only in-frame clones here, not all; method: immunoSEQ multiplex PCR. The table has 200,000 to 300,000 clones, approximately 84% seen once. Sequencing was done on a sample of peripheral blood. The receptors here all came from a human donor in a cohort sampled during active COVID-19. The CDR3 runs from the conserved cysteine through the conserved F or W. D genes are given only for firm matches. Clone size is given for some rows only: seen once, a few or many times, or a class if the clone is expanded.

V: TRBV4-3
D: NA
size: NA
J: TRBJ1-4
CDR3: CASSQVTAGVGEKLFF
DNA: TGCGCCAGCAGCCAAGTGACGGCAGGGGTGGGTGAAAAACTGTTTTTT

V: TRBV5-8
D: TRBD1
size: NA
J: TRBJ2-7
CDR3: CASSLSGGVFSVQYF
DNA: TGTGCCAGCAGCTTGTCAGGGGGCGTCTTTTCTGTGCAGTACTTC

V: TRBV21-1
D: NA
size: NA
J: TRBJ2-3
CDR3: CASSNRTGPIAEDTDTQYF
DNA: TGTGCCAGCAGCAATAGGACCGGCCCAATAGCGGAGGACACAGATACGCAGTATTTT

V: TRBV6-4
D: NA
size: NA
J: TRBJ2-2
CDR3: CASRPNSGTGELFF
DNA: TGTGCCAGCAGACCTAATAGCGGCACCGGGGAGCTGTTTTTT

V: TRBV5-8
D: TRBD2
size: once
J: TRBJ2-3
CDR3: CASSFTGGVTQYF
DNA: TGTGCCAGCAGCTTTACCGGGGGGGTTACGCAGTATTTT

V: TRBV19
D: TRBD1
size: NA
J: TRBJ1-1
CDR3: CASSIRDRVLGTEAFF
DNA: TGTGCCAGTAGTATTAGGGACAGGGTACTGGGAACTGAAGCTTTCTTT

V: TRBV29-1
D: NA
size: NA
J: TRBJ2-1
CDR3: CSVEGTASYNEQFF
DNA: TGCAGCGTTGAAGGGACAGCCTCCTACAATGAGCAGTTCTTC

V: TRBV18
D: TRBD2
size: NA
J: TRBJ2-2
CDR3: CASSPIKSGSKPGELFF
DNA: TGTGCCAGCTCACCAATCAAGAGCGGGAGTAAACCCGGGGAGCTGTTTTTT

V: TRBV24-1
D: TRBD1
size: NA
J: TRBJ1-5
CDR3: CATSQGGLTQHF
DNA: TGTGCCACCAGTCAGGGGGGCTTGACCCAGCATTTT

V: TRBV2
D: TRBD1
size: NA
J: TRBJ1-1
CDR3: CASSADRRNTEAFF
DNA: TGTGCCAGCAGTGCGGACAGGAGGAACACTGAAGCTTTCTTT

V: TRBV6-2/TRBV6-3
D: TRBD2
size: NA
J: TRBJ2-1
CDR3: CASSRLPGLAEYNEQFF
DNA: TGTGCCAGCAGCCGACTACCTGGACTAGCGGAGTACAATGAGCAGTTCTTC

V: TRBV5-8
D: NA
size: NA
J: TRBJ1-6
CDR3: CASSFTAPGADSPLHF
DNA: TGTGCCAGCAGCTTTACCGCGCCAGGGGCCGATTCACCCCTCCACTTT

V: TRBV19
D: TRBD1
size: NA
J: TRBJ1-5
CDR3: CASSKRGTGPYQPQHF
DNA: TGTGCCAGTAGTAAGAGAGGGACAGGGCCTTACCAGCCCCAGCATTTT

V: TRBV3-1/TRBV3-2
D: NA
size: NA
J: TRBJ1-1
CDR3: CASSQGGRGGRNAFF
DNA: TGTGCCAGCAGCCAAGGAGGGAGGGGAGGGAGAAATGCTTTCTTT

V: TRBV5-5
D: TRBD2
size: NA
J: TRBJ2-1
CDR3: CASSYGLAGGENEQFF
DNA: TGTGCCAGCAGCTACGGACTAGCGGGAGGAGAAAATGAGCAGTTCTTC

V: TRBV19
D: TRBD1
size: NA
J: TRBJ1-1
CDR3: CASSLSGTGNTEAFF
DNA: TGTGCCAGTAGTTTATCCGGGACAGGGAACACTGAAGCTTTCTTT

V: TRBV5-8
D: NA
size: NA
J: TRBJ2-7
CDR3: CASSLETARLSYEQYF
DNA: TGTGCCAGCAGCTTGGAGACCGCCCGACTCTCCTACGAGCAGTACTTC

V: TRBV6-1
D: NA
size: NA
J: TRBJ2-2
CDR3: CASSELWTTGELFF
DNA: TGTGCCAGCAGTGAACTCTGGACAACCGGGGAGCTGTTTTTT

V: TRBV18
D: NA
size: few
J: TRBJ2-7
CDR3: CASSPVSYEQYF
DNA: TGTGCCAGCTCCCCCGTCTCCTACGAGCAGTACTTC

V: TRBV4-2
D: NA
size: NA
J: TRBJ1-2
CDR3: CASSQEFPSKPNYGYTF
DNA: TGTGCCAGCAGCCAAGAATTCCCGTCTAAACCTAACTATGGCTACACCTTC

V: TRBV13
D: NA
size: NA
J: TRBJ1-1
CDR3: CASSLGASGTEAFF
DNA: TGTGCCAGCAGCTTAGGGGCTTCGGGGACTGAAGCTTTCTTT

V: TRBV5-1
D: NA
size: NA
J: TRBJ2-1
CDR3: CASSLGSLPGYNEQFF
DNA: TGCGCCAGCAGCTTGGGATCCCTTCCCGGGTACAATGAGCAGTTCTTC

V: TRBV5-1
D: TRBD2
size: NA
J: TRBJ2-1
CDR3: CASSAPADPGLAGGFSYNEQFF
DNA: TGCGCCAGCAGCGCCCCCGCAGATCCGGGACTAGCGGGAGGGTTCTCCTACAATGAGCAGTTCTTC

V: TRBV6-5
D: TRBD1
size: NA
J: TRBJ2-3
CDR3: CASSDSGQGPDTQYF
DNA: TGTGCCAGCAGTGACTCGGGACAGGGCCCAGATACGCAGTATTTT

V: TRBV9
D: TRBD1
size: NA
J: TRBJ2-7
CDR3: CASSGGDSSYEQYF
DNA: TGTGCCAGCAGCGGAGGGGACAGCTCCTACGAGCAGTACTTC

V: TRBV15
D: NA
size: NA
J: TRBJ2-7
CDR3: CATSRGLSYEQYF
DNA: TGTGCCACCAGCAGAGGACTGTCCTACGAGCAGTACTTC

V: TRBV15
D: TRBD2
size: NA
J: TRBJ2-3
CDR3: CATSRATSGSILYF
DNA: TGTGCCACCAGCAGGGCTACTAGCGGGAGTATCCTGTATTTT

V: TRBV19
D: TRBD1
size: NA
J: TRBJ1-5
CDR3: CASSIGQGGYSNQPQHF
DNA: TGTGCCAGTAGTATAGGACAGGGGGGTTATAGCAATCAGCCCCAGCATTTT

V: TRBV11-2
D: NA
size: few
J: TRBJ2-7
CDR3: CASSFGQTYEQYF
DNA: TGTGCCAGCAGCTTTGGGCAGACCTACGAGCAGTACTTC

V: TRBV7-6
D: TRBD2
size: NA
J: TRBJ2-1
CDR3: CASSLAAAGAYNEQFF
DNA: TGTGCCAGCAGCTTAGCGGCAGCGGGAGCCTACAATGAGCAGTTCTTC

V: TRBV5-1
D: TRBD1
size: NA
J: TRBJ1-5
CDR3: CASSPGTGTIDQPQHF
DNA: TGCGCCAGCAGCCCCGGGACAGGGACTATCGATCAGCCCCAGCATTTT

V: TRBV7-2
D: NA
size: once
J: TRBJ2-5
CDR3: CASSYGVLAGPKVETQYF
DNA: TGTGCCAGCAGCTATGGCGTTTTGGCGGGCCCTAAAGTGGAGACCCAGTACTTC

V: TRBV10-1
D: TRBD2
size: few
J: TRBJ2-1
CDR3: CASSFSGVPYEQFF
DNA: TGCGCCAGCAGTTTTAGCGGGGTCCCTTACGAGCAGTTCTTC

V: TRBV3-1/TRBV3-2
D: TRBD2
size: once
J: TRBJ2-3
CDR3: CASSQEGLAGYTDTQYF
DNA: TGTGCCAGCAGCCAAGAGGGACTAGCGGGGTACACAGATACGCAGTATTTT

V: TRBV7-3
D: NA
size: NA
J: TRBJ2-6
CDR3: CASSLERFNVLTF
DNA: TGTGCCAGCAGCTTAGAGAGATTCAACGTCCTGACTTTC

V: TRBV19
D: TRBD2
size: NA
J: TRBJ2-3
CDR3: CASSIGVLLAGSTDTQYF
DNA: TGTGCCAGTAGTATAGGGGTTTTACTAGCGGGAAGCACAGATACGCAGTATTTT

V: TRBV18
D: NA
size: NA
J: TRBJ2-5
CDR3: CASSLYLGGETQYF
DNA: TGTGCCAGCTCACTTTACCTGGGGGGAGAGACCCAGTACTTC

V: TRBV27
D: TRBD1
size: NA
J: TRBJ1-2
CDR3: CASSLFGTGAGYTF
DNA: TGTGCCAGCAGTTTATTTGGGACAGGGGCTGGCTACACCTTC

V: TRBV19
D: NA
size: NA
J: TRBJ2-6
CDR3: CASRYKWEAGANVLTF
DNA: TGTGCCAGTAGGTACAAGTGGGAGGCTGGGGCCAACGTCCTGACTTTC

V: TRBV18
D: NA
size: NA
J: TRBJ1-1
CDR3: CASSPQTGNTEAFF
DNA: TGTGCCAGCTCACCGCAGACAGGGAACACTGAAGCTTTCTTT

V: TRBV6-6
D: NA
size: NA
J: TRBJ2-5
CDR3: CASSYPLQETQYF
DNA: TGTGCCAGCAGTTACCCCCTGCAGGAGACCCAGTACTTC

V: TRBV10-2
D: NA
size: NA
J: TRBJ1-2
CDR3: CASSGSDYGYTF
DNA: TGCGCCAGCAGTGGGTCCGACTATGGCTACACCTTC